These 30 T cell receptor beta chains were sequenced from one sample in a study of T-cell memory formation after mild COVID-19 (dated by TCRdb to the early 2020s). The library was produced with 5' RACE. Sequencing took place on an Illumina NovaSeq 6000. TCRdb reprocessing: public reads trimmed at Q25 with fastp, clones called with MiXCR, in-frame beta chains kept. Records with the same CDR3 protein are collapsed into one entry carrying the most frequent genes and DNA. In all, the sample holds around 390,000 distinct CDR3 sequences, and 16% of those were seen once. 20% to 25% of the sample goes to the ten largest clones. The sample was PBMCs or a T cell subset sorted from them (not recorded which). The receptors derive from a man aged 18 to 29 who had mild COVID-19 (a few samples of this study predate the infection). The sample titles of this study are shuffled in the database, so cell type and time point are left out; the donor was told from shared clones.

Ten or more counts support this clonotype. The chain links TRBV5-1 to TRBJ2-2; D is uncertain. This CDR3 has 14 amino acids. CDR1 is SGHRS and CDR2 is YFSETQ in the germline V gene. Trimming removed 0 bases at V and 3 bases at J, with 6 bases between. CDR3 coding DNA: TGCGCCAGCAGCTTGGCTGGCGACACCGGGGAGCTGTTTTTT. It translates to CASSLAGDTGELFF.

This clonotype has only a few counts. The rearrangement uses TRBV6-5 and TRBJ2-5; D unresolved. The CDR3 runs to 11 residues. Between the trimmed V and J ends, which lost 7 bases and 2 bases, there was a span of 5 bases. Germline CDR1 and CDR2: MNHEY and SVGAGI. The CDR3 sequence is CASIYQETQYF. Written as DNA, the CDR3 is TGTGCCAGCATTTATCAAGAGACCCAGTACTTC.

In this sample, this clonotype turned up a few times. J is TRBJ1-1 and V is TRBV4-3; 10 bases align to TRBD1. The CDR3 extends over 14 amino acids. V dropped 4 bases and J dropped 8; count of bases not matched to a gene: 7. Per germline, CDR1 LGHNA and CDR2 YSLEER. CDR3 DNA: TGCGCCAGCAGCCGGACAGGGGGGGTCCCAGAAGCTTTCTTT. Translation gives CASSRTGGVPEAFF.

The J gene is TRBJ2-1, the V gene TRBV11-2; TRBD1 matches 10 bases. J was trimmed by 3 bases and V by 5 bases; bases with no gene match: 7. The germline V gene has CDR1 SGHAT and CDR2 FQNNGV. The CDR3 extends over 16 amino acids. CDR3 in amino acids: CASSDHRDRGYNEQFF. CDR3 DNA sequence: TGTGCCAGCAGCGACCACCGGGACAGGGGCTACAATGAGCAGTTCTTC.

The rearrangement joins TRBV7-6 to TRBJ1-1; D may be TRBD1 (6 bases). This CDR3 has 13 amino acids. Germline V lookup: CDR1 SGHVS, CDR2 FNYEAQ. V was clipped by 5 bases and J by 6 bases, with 13 bases between them. The CDR3 loop reads CASSPQGYAEAFF. CDR3 DNA sequence: TGTGCCAGCAGCCCACAGGGTTACGCTGAAGCTTTCTTT.

The chain joins TRBV10-2 to TRBJ2-2; 7 nucleotides agree with TRBD1. This CDR3 has 17 amino acids. Looked up from germline, CDR1 is WSHSY and CDR2 is SAAADI. After removal of 8 bases from V and 2 bases from J, the junction contained 14 bases not matched to a gene. The CDR3 nucleotides read TGCGCCAGCCAGGGATTTAGGGACAGCCTAAACACCGGGGAGCTGTTTTTT. Translating it yields CASQGFRDSLNTGELFF.

The chain recombines TRBV10-3 with TRBJ2-3; 12 nucleotides match TRBD2. J lost 3 bases, V lost 4 bases, and 2 bases had no gene match. The CDR3 has 15 residues. CDR1 and CDR2 from the germline V gene are ENHRY and SYGVKD. CDR3 sequence reads: CAISASGGATDTQYF. The CDR3 coding sequence is TGTGCCATCAGTGCTAGCGGGGGGGCAACAGATACGCAGTATTTT.

The chain combines TRBV12-3 or TRBV12-4 with TRBJ1-1, with 7 bases aligning to TRBD1. The CDR3 consists of 15 residues. Unmatched junction bases numbered 5, after V lost 3 bases and J lost 1 base. DNA of the CDR3: TGTGCCAGCAGTTTGATAGGGGGCTCGAACACTGAAGCTTTCTTT. It yields the protein CASSLIGGSNTEAFF.

The V gene is TRBV12-3 or TRBV12-4, the J gene TRBJ2-7; D is undetermined. The V gene lost 3 bases and the J gene lost 2 bases, with 8 bases spanning the gap. The CDR3 extends over 13 amino acids. CDR3 protein: CASSFSATYEQYF. The CDR3 bases are TGTGCCAGCAGTTTTTCTGCAACCTACGAGCAGTACTTC.

Comment on this clonotype: This may be a read error, as it is one base from a much larger clone. V is TRBV12-3 or TRBV12-4 and J is TRBJ1-5; maybe TRBD1 (5 bases). V gave up 4 bases and J gave up 6 bases, with 19 bases separating them. The CDR3 loop spans 16 amino acids. In DNA, the CDR3 is TGTGCCAGCAGTTATAGCCCCGCAGGGTTTAGTCAGCCCCAGCATTTT. Its translation is CASSYSPAGFSQPQHF.

This clonotype has only a few counts. The chain uses TRBV7-2 and TRBJ2-2, with a tentative D call TRBD2 (6 bases). CDR1 and CDR2 from the germline V gene are SGHTA and FQGNSA. The CDR3 is made up of 15 amino acids. Trimming shortened V by 5 bases and J by 1 base, and 11 bases separated the two germline ends. This CDR3 is CASSRGRQNTGELFF. The CDR3 nucleotides read TGTGCCAGCAGCCGGGGGAGACAGAACACCGGGGAGCTGTTTTTT.

This chain uses TRBV2 with TRBJ1-4; no definite D call. CDR1 and CDR2 (germline): SNHLY, FYNNEI. The CDR3 consists of 13 residues. The V end was cut by 3 bases, the J end by 5 bases, with 7 bases between. This CDR3 is CASSDANNEKLFF. CDR3 bases: TGTGCCAGCAGTGACGCGAACAATGAAAAACTGTTTTTT. Supplemented by reference TRBV2 and TRBJ1-4, the full variable domain reads EPEVTQTPSHQVTQMGQEVILRCVPISNHLYFYWYRQILGQKVEFLVSFYNNEISEKSEIFDDQFSVERPDGSNFTLKIRSTKLEDSAMYFCASSDANNEKLFFGSGTQLSVL.

The V call is TRBV12-3 or TRBV12-4, the J call TRBJ1-1, with unresolved D. The V end was cut by 5 bases, the J end by 10 bases, with 20 bases between. This CDR3 comprises 14 residues. The CDR3 DNA reads as TGTGCCAGCAGTCCCCGACAAGACTGGGGAGTAGCTTTCTTT. Translating it yields CASSPRQDWGVAFF.

This clonotype appeared a few times. The chain combines TRBV10-3 with TRBJ2-5; D is unresolved. Germline V gene lookup returns CDR1 ENHRY and CDR2 SYGVKD. The CDR3 contains 13 residues. V was trimmed by 3 bases and J by 3 bases, leaving 8 bases between them. The CDR3 nucleotides are TGTGCCATCAGTGAACAGCCGAAAGAGACCCAGTACTTC. Residues: CAISEQPKETQYF.

This clonotype was observed a few times. J is TRBJ2-2 and V is TRBV4-1, with D uncertain. CDR3 length: 14 amino acids. Germline V gives CDR1 MGHRA, CDR2 YSYEKL. V was cut by 6 bases and J by 0 bases, with 8 bases left in between. The CDR3 reads CASRVGSNTGELFF. The CDR3 DNA sequence: TGCGCCAGCAGAGTGGGATCGAACACCGGGGAGCTGTTTTTT.

V is TRBV7-2 and J is TRBJ2-5; TRBD2 might be the D (5 bases). V lost 5 bases and J lost 6, with 13 bases in between. This CDR3 is 13 amino acids long. CDR1 SGHTA and CDR2 FQGNSA come from the germline V gene. DNA for the CDR3: TGTGCCAGCAGCCCTGAGGGCGGGCAGACCCAGTACTTC. Its translation: CASSPEGGQTQYF.

The V gene is TRBV7-6, the J gene TRBJ1-1, with D unclear. The CDR3 has 13 residues. CDR1 SGHVS and CDR2 FNYEAQ come from the germline V gene. V dropped 0 bases and J dropped 3 bases, with 5 bases sitting between them. In DNA form, the CDR3 reads TGTGCCAGCAGCTTAGCGGTCGACACTGAAGCTTTCTTT. Translating it yields CASSLAVDTEAFF.

This clonotype was detected only a few times. The rearrangement joins TRBV11-2 to TRBJ1-1; D is unclear. This CDR3 contains 14 residues. Germline V gene lookup returns CDR1 SGHAT and CDR2 FQNNGV. V was clipped by 3 bases and J by 4 bases, with 12 bases between them. The CDR3 reads CASSLDPAGTEAFF. CDR3 DNA: TGTGCCAGCAGCTTGGACCCAGCGGGCACTGAAGCTTTCTTT.

The chain is built from TRBV6-5 and TRBJ1-1, with D perhaps matching TRBD1 (5 bases). From germline, CDR1 is MNHEY and CDR2 SVGAGI. Deletions cut 5 bases from V and 6 bases from J, with 19 bases between. This CDR3 region has 15 residues. The CDR3: CASSTGTGGDAEAFF. The DNA for the CDR3 is TGTGCCAGCAGTACGGGGACGGGTGGAGATGCTGAAGCTTTCTTT.

The chain is built from TRBV20-1 and TRBJ2-1, with 9 bases aligning to TRBD2. The CDR3 length is 15 residues. From germline, CDR1 is DFQATT and CDR2 SNEGSKA (reference sequence). J gave up 10 bases and V 4 bases, and 14 bases lay outside the gene matches. CDR3 amino acids: CSATTLGRGGSEQFF. The CDR3 DNA follows: TGCAGTGCTACAACCCTGGGGCGGGGGGGTAGCGAGCAGTTCTTC.

The chain links TRBV7-9 to TRBJ2-1; 12 bases line up with TRBD2. CDR3 length: 16 residues. Germline loops: CDR1 SEHNR, CDR2 FQNEAQ (reference sequence). The J segment lost 1 base and the V segment lost 6 bases, leaving 4 bases of the junction unmatched. The CDR3 DNA sequence: TGTGCCAGCAGACCTAGCGGGGGGGCATCCTACAATGAGCAGTTCTTC. This codes for CASRPSGGASYNEQFF.

Only a few counts were recorded for this clonotype. The genes are TRBV7-9 and TRBJ2-1; 8 nucleotides align to TRBD1. The trim removed 4 bases at V and 1 base at J, leaving 12 bases unmatched. The germline V gene encodes CDR1 SEHNR and CDR2 FQNEAQ (reference sequence). This CDR3 has 18 amino acids. CDR3 bases: TGTGCCAGCAGCTCCTCCGTAGCCCGGGACAGGTCCTACAATGAGCAGTTCTTC. Amino acids: CASSSSVARDRSYNEQFF.

This clonotype was detected many times. This sequence joins TRBV9 and TRBJ2-2, with D maybe TRBD1 (6 bases). The CDR3 spans 15 residues. Germline V gene sequence: CDR1 SGDLS, CDR2 YYNGEE. The V end was cut by 2 bases, the J end by 0 bases, with 8 bases between. The DNA for the CDR3 is TGTGCCAGCAGCGTTGGGGGCTCGAACACCGGGGAGCTGTTTTTT. Its translation: CASSVGGSNTGELFF.

This clonotype was seen repeatedly, ten times or more. This sequence joins TRBV20-1 and TRBJ2-1, with 8 nucleotides matching TRBD2. Germline values: CDR1 DFQATT, CDR2 SNEGSKA (reference sequence). V shed 4 bases and J 4 bases; nucleotides not matched to a gene: 15. This CDR3 is 17 amino acids long. CDR3 sequence: CSATQVRGGPGYNEQFF. For the CDR3, the DNA is TGCAGTGCTACCCAAGTGCGCGGGGGGCCCGGATACAATGAGCAGTTCTTC.

V is TRBV11-3 and J is TRBJ2-3, with D perhaps TRBD2 (6 bases). V lost 1 base to trimming and J lost 2 bases, with 10 bases between them. This CDR3 has 15 amino acids. Germline CDR1 reads SGHNT; CDR2 reads YENEEA. This CDR3 reads CASSLGASDTDTQYF. In DNA form, the CDR3 reads TGTGCCAGCAGCTTAGGGGCTAGCGACACAGATACGCAGTATTTT.

In nucleotides, the CDR3 is TGCGCCAGCAGCTTGGGTCTCGCCCGGGAGGAGACCCAGTACTTC. Amino acid sequence: CASSLGLAREETQYF. The gene calls are TRBV5-1 and TRBJ2-5, with D possibly TRBD2 on 6 matching bases. The V gene's germline CDR1 is SGHRS and CDR2 YFSETQ. The V end lost 0 bases, the J end lost 5 bases, and 14 bases lay between the germline ends. This CDR3 spans 15 amino acids.

The V gene is TRBV5-1, the J gene TRBJ1-2, with 7 bases aligning to TRBD1. The V gene's germline CDR1 is SGHRS and CDR2 YFSETQ. The J segment lost 2 bases and the V segment lost 4 bases, leaving 2 bases of the junction unmatched. This CDR3 comprises 13 residues. DNA for the CDR3: TGCGCCAGCAGCGAGGGGGCGAACTATGGCTACACCTTC. Translation gives CASSEGANYGYTF.

This clonotype was counted ten times or more. Germline and junction disagree at one end, which may indicate a read error. The CDR3, as DNA: TGTGCCAGCGGCTTTGGAGACAGGGGCTACAATGAGCAGTTCTTC. This encodes CASGFGDRGYNEQFF. The chain couples TRBV5-4 to TRBJ2-1; TRBD1 aligns across 8 bases. The length of the CDR3 is 15 residues. Germline V CDR1 and CDR2: SGHNT, YYREEE (reference sequence).

This clonotype was seen more than once but under ten times. The V gene is TRBV7-2, the J gene TRBJ1-1; the D gene is possibly TRBD1 (5 bases). Germline V CDR1 and CDR2: SGHTA, FQGNSA. Trimming removed 7 bases from V and 5 bases from J, with 14 bases in between. The CDR3 runs to 13 residues. CDR3 loop: CASTLSQATEAFF. CDR3 in DNA: TGTGCCAGCACCTTGTCACAGGCGACTGAAGCTTTCTTT.

This clonotype was observed a handful of times. The chain is built from TRBV28 and TRBJ2-7, with 10 positions matching TRBD2. Per germline, CDR1 MDHEN and CDR2 SYDVKM. With 3 bases clipped from V and 3 bases from J, the junction kept 2 bases outside the gene matches. The CDR3 loop spans 14 amino acids. The CDR3 DNA follows: TGTGCCAGCAGTTTTAGCGGGGGGCACTACGAGCAGTACGTC. Translation gives CASSFSGGHYEQYV.